What follows describes a single TCR beta chain. RNA totalling roughly 0.5 to 1 ug underwent reverse transcription with random hexamers. Amplification of TCR beta CDR3 by immunoSEQ multiplex PCR spanned 54 Vbeta and 13 Jbeta. One entry per CDR3 protein results from TCRdb running MiXCR on the immunoSEQ multiplex PCR reads. There are over 150,000 distinct CDR3 sequences in the sample; more than 95% occur only once, and 0.1% to 0.15% lies in the top ten. This sample was taken from a study of CD8 T cells in Susac syndrome. Across the study: Patients with Susac syndrome were therapy-naive, taking corticosteroids, with some also receiving intravenous immunoglobulin, or taking intravenous immunoglobulin alone at the time their blood was drawn.

Negative magnetic isolation gave CD8+ and CD4+ cells; FACS enriched CD8+ TEMRA. V was shortened by 3 bases and J by 8 bases, with 13 bases between the two germline ends. Germline values: CDR1 GTSNPN, CDR2 SVGIG (reference sequence). This CDR3 has 13 residues. The source is a human donor with Susac syndrome. The chain carries TRBV30 and TRBJ1-4; D unresolved. The sample taken for sequencing was CD4+ T cells from PBMCs. The CDR3 is CAWSAGSLEKLFF. The CDR3 DNA sequence: TGTGCCTGGAGCGCCGGCTCACTAGAAAAACTGTTTTTT. The full variable domain, with the rest looked up from reference TRBV30 and TRBJ1-4, is SQTIHQWPATLVQPVGSPLSLECTVEGTSNPNLYWYRQAAGRGLQLLFYSVGIGQISSEVPQNLSASRPQDRQFILSSKKLLLSDSGFYLCAWSAGSLEKLFFGSGTQLSVL.